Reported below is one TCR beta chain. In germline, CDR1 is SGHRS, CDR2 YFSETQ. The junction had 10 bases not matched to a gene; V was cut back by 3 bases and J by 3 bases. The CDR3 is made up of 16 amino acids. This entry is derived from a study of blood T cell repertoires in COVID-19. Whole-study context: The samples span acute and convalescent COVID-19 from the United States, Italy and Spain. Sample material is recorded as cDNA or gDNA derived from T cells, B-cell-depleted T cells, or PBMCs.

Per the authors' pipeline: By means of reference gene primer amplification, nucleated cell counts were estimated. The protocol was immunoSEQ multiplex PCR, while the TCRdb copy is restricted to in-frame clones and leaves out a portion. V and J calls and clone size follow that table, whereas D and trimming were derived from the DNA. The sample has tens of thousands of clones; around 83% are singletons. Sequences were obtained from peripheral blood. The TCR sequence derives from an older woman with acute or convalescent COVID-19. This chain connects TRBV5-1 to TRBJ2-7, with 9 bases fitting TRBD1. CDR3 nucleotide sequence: TGCGCCAGCAGCTCGGGACAGGGTGTACTATTCTACGAGCAGTACTTC. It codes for CASSSGQGVLFYEQYF.